This entry lists 15 T cell receptor beta chains sequenced from one sample in a study of blood T cell repertoires in COVID-19. Clones were read by immunoSEQ multiplex PCR, and TCRdb kept only the in-frame ones, dropping some. The table has over 300,000 clones, 70% to 90% seen once. The sample comprised PBMCs or T cells enriched from blood (not recorded which). The receptors come from a woman aged 18 to 35 who had recovered from COVID-19.

The rearrangement links TRBV10-2 to TRBJ2-1; the match to TRBD2 covers 8 bases. V was clipped by 7 bases and J by 8 bases; unmatched bases: 7. Germline V gene lookup returns CDR1 WSHSY and CDR2 SAAADI. The CDR3 covers 13 residues. The DNA of the CDR3 is TGCGCCAGCACCGGGCGGGGGGTTGATGAGCAGTTCTTC. It translates to CASTGRGVDEQFF.

CDR3 nucleotide sequence: TGTGCCAGCAGCCCCGGGACAGGGTTCTCCGTTGAAGCTTTCTTT. It encodes CASSPGTGFSVEAFF. V and J are TRBV7-3 and TRBJ1-1, with 9 bases aligning to TRBD1. Trimming at V came to 5 bases and at J to 7 bases, leaving 11 bases not matched to a gene. From germline, CDR1 is SGHTA and CDR2 FQGTGA. This CDR3 spans 15 amino acids.

The V call is TRBV30, the J call TRBJ1-2, with D possibly being TRBD1 (6 bases). The germline gives CDR1 GTSNPN, CDR2 SVGIG (reference sequence). The V end was cut by 2 bases, the J end by 4 bases, with 14 bases between. The CDR3 spans 14 residues. The CDR3 loop is CAWSPVTGTYGYTF. CDR3 DNA sequence: TGTGCCTGGAGTCCTGTCACAGGGACCTATGGCTACACCTTC.

This clone was seen a few times. The V gene is TRBV19, the J gene TRBJ1-2; D might be TRBD1 (5 bases). This CDR3 has 15 residues. Germline CDR1 LNHDA, CDR2 SQIVND (reference sequence). V was trimmed by 5 bases and J by 0 bases, leaving 13 bases between them. The CDR3 nucleotides read TGTGCCAGTAGTCGGGACTTATTAGCTAACTATGGCTACACCTTC. Its protein product is CASSRDLLANYGYTF. The full variable domain, in which reference TRBV19 and TRBJ1-2 provide the parts outside the CDR3, is DGGITQSPKYLFRKEGQNVTLSCEQNLNHDAMYWYRQDPGQGLRLIYYSQIVNDFQKGDIAEGYSVSREKKESFPLTVTSAQKNPTAFYLCASSRDLLANYGYTFGSGTRLTVV.

The chain uses TRBV4-2 and TRBJ1-1, with D unresolved. V shed 0 bases and J shed 1 base, with 9 bases lying between them. CDR1 is LGHNA, CDR2 YNFKEQ, per germline. This CDR3 spans 15 amino acids. CDR3 sequence: CASSQDRHRNTEAFF. CDR3 nucleotides: TGTGCCAGCAGCCAAGATAGACATCGGAACACTGAAGCTTTCTTT.

The chain has TRBV7-9 and TRBJ1-2; D gene uncertain. Germline V gene lookup returns CDR1 SEHNR and CDR2 FQNEAQ (reference sequence). CDR3 length equals 13 residues. With 5 bases removed from V and 5 bases from J, the gap between germline ends came to 12 bases. CDR3 in DNA: TGTGCCAGCAGCCCCTTACCCGGGTATGGCTACACCTTC. It specifies CASSPLPGYGYTF.

The CDR3 nucleotides read TGTGCCAGCAGTTCACTGGACAGGGCCAATCAGCCCCAGCATTTT. Amino acids: CASSSLDRANQPQHF. The chain employs TRBV2 and TRBJ1-5; TRBD1 matches 8 bases. CDR3 size: 15 residues. Germline-derived CDR1 and CDR2 are SNHLY and FYNNEI. Unmatched junction bases numbered 6, after V lost 5 bases and J lost 3 bases.

This clone was detected only once. This chain connects TRBV5-1 to TRBJ1-5; D uncertain. Per the germline V gene, CDR1 is SGHRS and CDR2 is YFSETQ. The CDR3 extends over 14 amino acids. The ends were cut back, 0 bases at V and 6 bases at J, with 10 bases in the middle. The CDR3: CASSLGESGQPQHF. The CDR3 DNA sequence: TGCGCCAGCAGCTTGGGAGAAAGTGGTCAGCCCCAGCATTTT.

The V gene is TRBV29-1, the J gene TRBJ1-1; 7 bases agree with TRBD1. Germline V gives CDR1 SQVTM, CDR2 ANQGSEA. The CDR3 loop spans 15 amino acids. J was trimmed by 3 bases and V by 1 base; bases with no gene match: 8. CDR3 sequence (DNA): TGCAGCGTTGAAGGGGAAGGGGGCTTGGACACTGAAGCTTTCTTT. This translates into CSVEGEGGLDTEAFF.

V and J are TRBV6-6 and TRBJ1-1; the match to TRBD1 covers 7 bases. From germline, CDR1 is MNHNY and CDR2 SVGAGI (reference sequence). V was clipped by 5 bases and J by 2 bases; unmatched bases: 14. The CDR3 sequence is 17 residues long. The chain's CDR3 is CASSPRQGAGVNTEAFF. The DNA for the CDR3 is TGTGCCAGCAGTCCGCGACAGGGCGCAGGCGTTAACACTGAAGCTTTCTTT.

This chain joins TRBV7-8 and TRBJ1-5, with TRBD1 identical over 8 bases. V shed 3 bases, J shed 0 bases, and the junction held 10 bases outside the gene matches. This CDR3 has 18 amino acids. CDR1 SGHVS and CDR2 FQNEAQ come from the germline V gene. This CDR3 reads CASSFRDRFTNSNQPQHF. For the CDR3, the DNA is TGTGCCAGCAGCTTTCGGGACAGGTTCACTAATAGCAATCAGCCCCAGCATTTT.

The chain combines TRBV3-1 (or the pseudogene TRBV3-2) with TRBJ2-3, with D perhaps TRBD2 (6 bases). The germline CDR1 and CDR2 sequences are LGHDT and YNNKEL (reference sequence). This CDR3 region has 14 residues. The germline V and J ends were trimmed by 4 bases and 1 base, with 9 bases remaining between them. In DNA form, the CDR3 reads TGTGCCAGCAGCCTCTCGGGAGGCACAGATACGCAGTATTTT. Amino acids: CASSLSGGTDTQYF.

V and J are TRBV9 and TRBJ2-7, with 9 bases aligning to TRBD2. This CDR3 is 14 amino acids long. Germline CDR1 SGDLS, CDR2 YYNGEE. The V segment lost 0 bases and the J segment 3 bases; nucleotides outside the gene matches: 1. This CDR3 reads CASSVASGVYEQYF. DNA for the CDR3: TGTGCCAGCAGCGTAGCTAGCGGGGTCTACGAGCAGTACTTC.

V and J are TRBV4-1 and TRBJ1-3, with 10 bases aligning to TRBD1. The V segment lost 1 base and the J segment 4 bases; nucleotides outside the gene matches: 4. CDR1 MGHRA and CDR2 YSYEKL come from the germline V gene. This CDR3 is 16 amino acids long. The CDR3 DNA follows: TGCGCCAGCAGCCAAGTGGGACAGGGGAAAGGAAACACCATATATTTT. Translating it yields CASSQVGQGKGNTIYF.

The chain links TRBV7-8 to TRBJ1-4, with a tentative D call TRBD1 (5 bases). Looked up from germline, CDR1 is SGHVS and CDR2 is FQNEAQ. Trimming stripped 1 base from V and 5 bases from J, with 11 bases between. The CDR3 has 15 amino acids. The CDR3 here is CASSLGQGANEKLFF. The DNA for the CDR3 is TGTGCCAGCAGCTTAGGTCAAGGGGCGAATGAAAAACTGTTTTTT. Full variable domain (remainder filled in from reference TRBV7-8 and TRBJ1-4): GAGVSQSPRYKVAKRGQDVALRCDPISGHVSLFWYQQALGQGPEFLTYFQNEAQLDKSGLPSDRFFAERPEGSVSTLKIQRTQQEDSAVYLCASSLGQGANEKLFFGSGTQLSVL.